Presented here are 10 T cell receptor beta chains from one specimen sequenced in a study of control samples from healthy donors and cancer patients. The protocol was immunoSEQ multiplex PCR, while the TCRdb copy is restricted to in-frame clones and leaves out a portion. In the table there are tens of thousands of clones, 85% of which are singletons. The sequenced sample consisted of PBMCs. The receptor source for this set is a man aged 55 to 70 with head and neck cancer.

To note about this clone: The junction differs from germline at one of its ends, possibly a read error. The rearrangement joins TRBV7-7 to TRBJ2-1; 10 nucleotides match TRBD2. The germline gives CDR1 SSHAT, CDR2 FNYEAQ (reference sequence). This CDR3 is built from 16 residues. CDR3 in DNA: TGTGCTAGCAGCTCCTTTCCCCCTAGCGGGAGCCCTGAGCAGTTCTTC. The encoded protein is CASSSFPPSGSPEQFF.

V gene TRBV5-1 combines with J gene TRBJ2-1; no definite D call. CDR3 length: 12 amino acids. V was cut by 4 bases and J by 4 bases, with 6 bases left in between. Germline lookup yields CDR1 SGHRS and CDR2 YFSETQ. The CDR3 bases are TGCGCCAGCAGCCCGAATTACAATGAGCAGTTCTTC. This encodes CASSPNYNEQFF.

This clone has more than one count but fewer than ten. V is TRBV6-5 and J is TRBJ1-3, with D possibly TRBD1 on 5 matching bases. This CDR3 contains 15 residues. The germline V and J ends were trimmed by 6 bases and 0 bases, with 12 bases remaining between them. The V gene's germline CDR1 is MNHEY and CDR2 SVGAGI. The CDR3 is CASSQGHHSGNTIYF. The CDR3 DNA sequence: TGTGCCAGCAGCCAAGGACATCACTCTGGAAACACCATATATTTT.

V is TRBV7-9 and J is TRBJ2-1; tentatively, D is TRBD2 (6 bases). The CDR3 contains 14 residues. Per germline, CDR1 SEHNR and CDR2 FQNEAQ (reference sequence). The V end was cut by 1 base, the J end by 6 bases, with 10 bases between. Here the CDR3 reads CASSLGFSGNEQFF. The CDR3 nucleotides read TGTGCCAGCAGCTTAGGTTTTAGCGGCAATGAGCAGTTCTTC.

V gene TRBV4-2 combines with J gene TRBJ1-1; 7 bases fit TRBD1. There are 14 residues in the CDR3. The J segment lost 10 bases and the V segment lost 0 bases, leaving 8 bases of the junction unmatched. CDR1 is LGHNA, CDR2 YNFKEQ, per germline. CDR3 loop: CASSQEMAGGLAFF. The DNA for the CDR3 is TGTGCCAGCAGCCAAGAAATGGCAGGGGGTCTAGCTTTCTTT.

The CDR3 bases are TGTGCCAGTAGTATAGATCGCCGGACGTGGGGGGAGCTGTTTTTT. Translating it yields CASSIDRRTWGELFF. The rearrangement uses TRBV19 and TRBJ2-2; D call uncertain. There are 15 residues in the CDR3. Germline V gene lookup returns CDR1 LNHDA and CDR2 SQIVND (reference sequence). V was cut by 0 bases and J by 8 bases, with 13 bases left in between.

V gene TRBV7-2 combines with J gene TRBJ2-5; tentatively, D is TRBD2 (6 bases). Trimming cost V 2 bases and J 4 bases, with 11 bases left between them. Germline V gene lookup returns CDR1 SGHTA and CDR2 FQGNSA. CDR3 length: 14 amino acids. CDR3 sequence reads: CASSLTGTLETQYF. CDR3 DNA: TGTGCCAGCAGCTTAACCGGGACTCTAGAGACCCAGTACTTC.

V and J are TRBV5-1 and TRBJ1-1, with TRBD1 as a possible D gene (5 bases). The CDR3 spans 16 residues. Germline CDR1 is SGHRS and CDR2 is YFSETQ. Deletions cut 1 base from V and 0 bases from J, with 13 bases between. DNA for the CDR3: TGCGCCAGCAGCTTGCGGTCAGGGCGCATGAACACTGAAGCTTTCTTT. As protein: CASSLRSGRMNTEAFF.

This chain joins TRBV3-1 (or the pseudogene TRBV3-2) and TRBJ2-4, with TRBD2 matching 8 bases. The CDR3 totals 16 residues. Germline CDR1 reads LGHDT; CDR2 reads YNNKEL (reference sequence). V lost 7 bases, J lost 4 bases, and 12 bases stayed unmatched. CDR3 sequence (DNA): TGTGCCAGCACTACTTATCGAGCTAGCGGGAAAAACATTCAGTACTTC. Its translation is CASTTYRASGKNIQYF.

This clone showed up just once. V gene TRBV14 combines with J gene TRBJ2-5, with D possibly being TRBD1 (5 bases). Germline CDR1 is SGHDN and CDR2 is FVKESK. V lost 4 bases and J 6 bases, leaving 9 bases between the germline ends. The CDR3 is made up of 12 amino acids. CDR3: CASSPRGKTQYF. The DNA of the CDR3 is TGTGCCAGCAGCCCTAGGGGAAAGACCCAGTACTTC.